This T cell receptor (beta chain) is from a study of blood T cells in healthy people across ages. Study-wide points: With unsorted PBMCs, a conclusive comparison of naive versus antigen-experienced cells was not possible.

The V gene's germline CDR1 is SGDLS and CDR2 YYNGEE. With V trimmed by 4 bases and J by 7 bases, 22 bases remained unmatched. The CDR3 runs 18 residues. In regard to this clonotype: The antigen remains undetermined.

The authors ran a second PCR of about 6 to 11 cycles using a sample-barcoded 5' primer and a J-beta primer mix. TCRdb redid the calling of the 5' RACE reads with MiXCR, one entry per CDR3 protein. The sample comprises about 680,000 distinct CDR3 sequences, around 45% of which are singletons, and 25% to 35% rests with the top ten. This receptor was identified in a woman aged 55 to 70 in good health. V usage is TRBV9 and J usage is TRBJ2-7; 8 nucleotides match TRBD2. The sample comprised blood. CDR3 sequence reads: CASSRSGGLPRAGNEQYF. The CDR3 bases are TGTGCCAGCAGCCGCTCGGGAGGGTTACCAAGAGCGGGCAATGAGCAGTACTTC.